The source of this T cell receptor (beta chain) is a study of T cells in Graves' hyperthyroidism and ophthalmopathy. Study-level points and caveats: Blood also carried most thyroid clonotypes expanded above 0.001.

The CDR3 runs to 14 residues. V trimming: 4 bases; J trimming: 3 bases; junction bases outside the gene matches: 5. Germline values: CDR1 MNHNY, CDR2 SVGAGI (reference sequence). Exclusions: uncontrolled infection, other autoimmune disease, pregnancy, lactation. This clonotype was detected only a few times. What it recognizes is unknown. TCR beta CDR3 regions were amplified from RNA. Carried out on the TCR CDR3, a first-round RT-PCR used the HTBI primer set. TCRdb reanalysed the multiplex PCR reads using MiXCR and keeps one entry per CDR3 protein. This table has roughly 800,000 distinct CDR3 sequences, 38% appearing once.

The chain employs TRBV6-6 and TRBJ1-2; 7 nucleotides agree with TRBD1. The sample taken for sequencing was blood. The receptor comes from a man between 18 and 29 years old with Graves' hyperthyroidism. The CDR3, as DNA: TGTGCCAGCAGTTCTCTACAGGGGTACTATGGCTACACCTTC. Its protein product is CASSSLQGYYGYTF.